This TCR beta chain stems from a study of blood T cells in healthy people across ages. The use of a sample-barcoded 5' primer and a J-beta primer mix characterized a second PCR of about 6 to 12 cycles. TCRdb independently ran MiXCR on the 5' RACE reads; one entry per CDR3 protein. Seen here are some 1.7 million distinct CDR3 sequences, roughly 27% observed once, and the top ten hold less than 9.5%. General study points: The percentage of naive T cells correlated strongly with TCR beta diversity.

Remarks on this clonotype: Its antigen remains unidentified.

The sequenced sample consisted of blood. The clonotype originates from a woman aged 30 to 39 in good health.

The CDR3 DNA is TGTGCCAGCGGAGGGGACAGCCGCACCGGGGAGCTGTTTTTT. Protein: CASGGDSRTGELFF. The chain links TRBV2 to TRBJ2-2; D is possibly TRBD1 (7 bases). V was cut by 8 bases and J by 4 bases, with 14 bases left in between. CDR1 is SNHLY and CDR2 is FYNNEI in the germline V gene. The CDR3 is made up of 14 amino acids.